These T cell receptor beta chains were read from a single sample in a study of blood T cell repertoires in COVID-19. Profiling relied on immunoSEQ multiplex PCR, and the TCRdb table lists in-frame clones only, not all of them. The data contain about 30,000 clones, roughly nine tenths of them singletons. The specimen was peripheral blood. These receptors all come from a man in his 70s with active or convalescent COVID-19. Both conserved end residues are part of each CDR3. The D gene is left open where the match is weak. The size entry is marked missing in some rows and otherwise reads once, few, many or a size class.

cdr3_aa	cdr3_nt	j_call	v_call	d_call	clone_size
CASSDGLAGIPFYNEQFF	TGTGCCAGCAGTGATGGGCTAGCGGGGATCCCTTTCTACAATGAGCAGTTCTTC	TRBJ2-1	TRBV25-1	TRBD2	-
CASARDSPTGELFF	TGTGCCAGCGCGCGGGATTCGCCGACCGGGGAGCTGTTTTTT	TRBJ2-2	TRBV6-5	-	-
CSASRTGTGADTQYF	TGCAGTGCTAGTCGGACAGGGACTGGGGCGGATACGCAGTATTTT	TRBJ2-3	TRBV20-1	TRBD1	-
CASSSGQGALGYTF	TGTGCCAGCAGTTCGGGACAGGGGGCGCTTGGCTACACCTTC	TRBJ1-2	TRBV28	TRBD1	-
CASGDRYSNQPQHF	TGTGCCAGTGGGGACAGATATAGCAATCAGCCCCAGCATTTT	TRBJ1-5	TRBV19	TRBD1	-
CSLERAVNTEAFF	TGCAGCCTCGAGCGGGCGGTTAACACTGAAGCTTTCTTT	TRBJ1-1	TRBV29-1	-	-
CASSYATGTEAFF	TGTGCCAGCAGTTACGCCACGGGTACTGAAGCTTTCTTT	TRBJ1-1	TRBV6-5	-	-
CASQNRGESIEAFF	TGTGCCAGCCAGAACAGGGGTGAAAGTATTGAAGCTTTCTTT	TRBJ1-1	TRBV2	TRBD1	once
CASSRGTELFF	TGTGCCAGTAGTAGGGGGACTGAACTGTTTTTT	TRBJ1-4	TRBV19	-	-
CASSLDGFTDTQYF	TGTGCCAGCAGCTTAGACGGGTTCACAGATACGCAGTATTTT	TRBJ2-3	TRBV11-3	-	-
CASSAGNGYTF	TGTGCCAGCAGTGCCGGGAATGGCTACACCTTC	TRBJ1-2	TRBV2	-	-
CASSEETGVSTEAFF	TGTGCCAGCAGCGAGGAGACAGGGGTAAGCACTGAAGCTTTCTTT	TRBJ1-1	TRBV5-6	TRBD1	once
CASSQVAGASANEQFF	TGTGCCAGCAGCCAAGTCGCGGGGGCCTCGGCGAATGAGCAGTTCTTC	TRBJ2-1	TRBV3-1/TRBV3-2	-	-
CASSLGQNTDTQYF	TGCGCCAGCAGTCTGGGACAGAACACAGATACGCAGTATTTT	TRBJ2-3	TRBV5-1	TRBD1	-
CASSQVGGQGKTGELFF	TGTGCCAGCAGCCAAGTTGGCGGACAGGGAAAGACCGGGGAGCTGTTTTTT	TRBJ2-2	TRBV4-2	TRBD1	-
CASSTQGGTEAFF	TGTGCCAGCAGCACACAGGGGGGAACTGAAGCTTTCTTT	TRBJ1-1	TRBV12-3/TRBV12-4	TRBD1	-
CASSPGQNYGYTF	TGTGCCAGCAGCCCGGGACAGAACTATGGCTACACCTTC	TRBJ1-2	TRBV7-9	TRBD1	few
CASSQELLANRQETQYF	TGCGCCAGCAGCCAAGAGCTACTAGCGAACAGACAAGAGACCCAGTACTTC	TRBJ2-5	TRBV4-1	TRBD2	-
CASSLAGTGGIDYGYTF	TGTGCCAGCAGCTTAGCGGGAACGGGGGGCATAGACTATGGCTACACCTTC	TRBJ1-2	TRBV7-2	-	-
CASSLTSDGYTF	TGTGCCAGCAGTTTAACAAGTGATGGCTACACCTTC	TRBJ1-2	TRBV12-3/TRBV12-4	-	-
CASSRGLSGANVLTF	TGTGCCAGCAGCCGGGGACTCTCTGGGGCCAACGTCCTGACTTTC	TRBJ2-6	TRBV5-6	-	-
CATSPRGRGQPQHF	TGTGCCACCAGCCCCCGAGGGAGGGGTCAGCCCCAGCATTTT	TRBJ1-5	TRBV15	-	-
CASSPAGISHQPQHF	TGTGCCAGCAGTCCCGCAGGGATTTCGCATCAGCCCCAGCATTTT	TRBJ1-5	TRBV6-2/TRBV6-3	-	-
CAHSGGLPGELFF	TGTGCCCACAGCGGGGGGCTTCCCGGGGAGCTGTTTTTT	TRBJ2-2	TRBV6-6	TRBD2	-
CASSLVQGGYGYTF	TGTGCCAGCAGCTTAGTACAGGGCGGCTATGGCTACACCTTC	TRBJ1-2	TRBV7-2	-	-
CASSNQGIEAFF	TGTGCCAGCAGCAACCAGGGAATTGAAGCTTTCTTT	TRBJ1-1	TRBV7-2	-	-
CASSPYRGSEAFF	TGTGCCAGCTCACCCTATAGGGGGTCTGAAGCTTTCTTT	TRBJ1-1	TRBV18	-	once
CASSLAWRGGQETQYF	TGTGCCAGCAGCTTGGCCTGGCGGGGGGGGCAGGAGACCCAGTACTTC	TRBJ2-5	TRBV5-4	TRBD2	-
CASSVAGQGESPLHF	TGTGCCAGTAGTGTCGCCGGACAGGGTGAATCACCCCTCCACTTT	TRBJ1-6	TRBV19	TRBD1	few
CASSQLPRAGSMHTF	TGTGCCAGCAGCCAACTCCCACGGGCGGGTTCTATGCACACCTTC	TRBJ1-2	TRBV7-2	-	-
CASSPRESYNSPLHF	TGCGCCAGCAGTCCGCGCGAATCCTATAATTCACCCCTCCACTTT	TRBJ1-6	TRBV5-1	-	-
CASSIGGQNEKLFF	TGTGCCAGTAGTATAGGGGGGCAGAATGAAAAACTGTTTTTT	TRBJ1-4	TRBV19	-	-
CASRHRDKDTNYGYTF	TGTGCCAGCAGGCACCGGGACAAAGATACTAACTATGGCTACACCTTC	TRBJ1-2	TRBV6-6	-	-
CASSFGDRQPQHF	TGTGCCAGCAGTTTTGGGGACAGGCAGCCCCAGCATTTT	TRBJ1-5	TRBV12-3/TRBV12-4	TRBD1	-
CASSLEQGQGAFSFQETQYF	TGTGCCAGCAGCTTAGAGCAAGGACAGGGGGCCTTTTCTTTCCAAGAGACCCAGTACTTC	TRBJ2-5	TRBV7-6	TRBD1	-
CASSPVGNTIYF	TGTGCCAGCAGCCCGGTCGGAAACACCATATATTTT	TRBJ1-3	TRBV7-2	-	few
CASSSPTGRDEQFF	TGTGCCAGCAGTTCCCCGACAGGGCGAGATGAGCAGTTCTTC	TRBJ2-1	TRBV6-5	TRBD1	-
CASSLWADSGNTIYF	TGTGCCAGCAGCTTGTGGGCAGACTCTGGAAACACCATATATTTT	TRBJ1-3	TRBV5-5	-	few
CASSFRGWFPGELFF	TGTGCCAGCAGCTTCCGGGGTTGGTTTCCCGGGGAGCTGTTTTTT	TRBJ2-2	TRBV5-6	-	-
CSVEGLGVGRTDTQYF	TGCAGCGTTGAAGGCCTCGGTGTGGGGAGGACAGATACGCAGTATTTT	TRBJ2-3	TRBV29-1	-	-
CASSPGTPFANTGELFF	TGTGCCAGCTCACCCGGGACACCCTTCGCGAACACCGGGGAGCTGTTTTTT	TRBJ2-2	TRBV18	-	-
CASSQRTAPSTDTQYF	TGCGCCAGCAGTCAACGAACAGCACCTAGCACAGATACGCAGTATTTT	TRBJ2-3	TRBV23-1	-	-